Below are 7 T cell receptor beta chains sequenced from a single sample in a study of shared clonotypes between healthy human individuals. The assay was immunoSEQ multiplex PCR, and TCRdb's table has in-frame clones only and misses some. The sample includes about 2.1 million clones, 85% to 95% seen only once; the top ten take more than 1.5%. In the naive CD8 group, cells lacked CD45RO and were positively selected for CCR7, so terminally differentiated effector memory CD45RA+ cells were left out. Source material: naive CD8+ T cells from PBMCs. Receptors were obtained from a man younger than 35 in good health. Some clones in this sample may be carry-over from other donors' samples.

The chain links TRBV25-1 to TRBJ2-5; a possible D gene is TRBD2 (5 bases). Deletions cut 0 bases from V and 2 bases from J, with 13 bases between. CDR1 is MGHDK, CDR2 SYGVNS, per germline. This CDR3 contains 16 residues. The CDR3 spells CASSEYSRVPQETQYF. The CDR3 bases are TGTGCCAGCAGTGAATATTCGAGGGTCCCTCAAGAGACCCAGTACTTC.

Notes on this clone: Other DNA sequences from this sample encode an identical CDR3 as well. The rearrangement joins TRBV6-5 to TRBJ1-5; no clear D gene. V dropped 0 bases and J dropped 4 bases, with 4 bases sitting between them. Germline CDR1 is MNHEY and CDR2 is SVGAGI. CDR3 length equals 13 residues. CDR3 sequence: CASSYSANQPQHF. CDR3 nucleotides: TGTGCCAGCAGTTACTCGGCGAATCAGCCCCAGCATTTT.

V and J are TRBV28 and TRBJ2-7; perhaps TRBD1 as D (6 bases). Germline V gene data show CDR1 as MDHEN and CDR2 as SYDVKM. The CDR3 totals 14 residues. Trimming cost V 4 bases and J 5 bases, with 15 bases left between them. The DNA of the CDR3 is TGTGCCAGCAGTTCTTCATACAACAGGGACGAGCAGTACTTC. This encodes CASSSSYNRDEQYF.

The chain recombines TRBV29-1 with TRBJ2-1; 8 bases map to TRBD2. V was pared by 6 bases and J by 8 bases, with 18 bases of the junction left unmatched. Looked up from germline, CDR1 is SQVTM and CDR2 is ANQGSEA. CDR3 size: 16 residues. Here the CDR3 DNA reads TGCAGCGTGGTGGGGAAGCGGGAGATCCGGTTTGATGAGCAGTTCTTC. This codes for CSVVGKREIRFDEQFF.

The chain uses TRBV6-5 and TRBJ2-1; 9 bases are shared with TRBD2. V shed 1 base and J 8 bases; nucleotides not matched to a gene: 0. The CDR3 totals 13 residues. From germline, CDR1 is MNHEY and CDR2 SVGAGI. The CDR3 sequence is CASSYLAGDEQFF. The CDR3 DNA reads TGTGCCAGCAGTTACTTAGCGGGAGATGAGCAGTTCTTC.

The V gene is TRBV6-5, the J gene TRBJ2-7; TRBD2 matches 9 bases. V lost 8 bases, J lost 2 bases, and 10 bases stayed unmatched. From germline, CDR1 is MNHEY and CDR2 SVGAGI. The CDR3 runs 15 residues. The CDR3 sequence is CASASGAFNAYEQYF. The CDR3 nucleotides read TGTGCCAGCGCTAGCGGGGCCTTTAATGCCTACGAGCAGTACTTC.

CDR3 bases: TGCAGCGTTGAAGATGCCAGCGGGAGAAACACCGGGGAGCTGTTTTTT. It is translated as CSVEDASGRNTGELFF. The gene calls are TRBV29-1 and TRBJ2-2; 8 bases are shared with TRBD2. CDR1 and CDR2 from the germline V gene are SQVTM and ANQGSEA. This CDR3 comprises 16 residues. The V gene end was trimmed by 0 bases and the J gene end by 2 bases; junction bases not matched to a gene: 5.